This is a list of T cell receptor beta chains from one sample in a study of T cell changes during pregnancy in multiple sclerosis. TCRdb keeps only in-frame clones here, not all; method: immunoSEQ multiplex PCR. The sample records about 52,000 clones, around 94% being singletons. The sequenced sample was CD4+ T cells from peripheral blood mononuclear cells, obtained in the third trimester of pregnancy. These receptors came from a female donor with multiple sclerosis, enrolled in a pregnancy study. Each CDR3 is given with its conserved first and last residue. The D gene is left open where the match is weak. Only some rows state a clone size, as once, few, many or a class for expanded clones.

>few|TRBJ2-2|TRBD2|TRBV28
CASSHPGGGGTGELFF
TGTGCCAGCAGTCACCCCGGGGGGGGAGGAACCGGGGAGCTGTTTTTT
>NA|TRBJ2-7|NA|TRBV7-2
CASSLDGNRYEQYF
TGTGCCAGCAGCTTAGACGGGAATCGGTACGAGCAGTACTTC
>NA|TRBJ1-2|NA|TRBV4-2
CASSQDSYGYTF
TGTGCCAGCAGCCAAGACAGTTACGGCTACACCTTC
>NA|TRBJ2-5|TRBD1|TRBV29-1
CSVRDSKETQYF
TGCAGCGTCCGGGACAGCAAAGAGACCCAGTACTTC
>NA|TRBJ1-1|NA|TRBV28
CASSSFGQGAPIVTFF
NA
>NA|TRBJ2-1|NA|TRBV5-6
CASSLGDTYNEQFF
TGTGCCAGCAGCTTGGGGGACACCTACAATGAGCAGTTCTTC
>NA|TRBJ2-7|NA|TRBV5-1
CASSFEGSREQYF
TGCGCCAGCAGCTTTGAAGGGAGTCGGGAGCAGTACTTC
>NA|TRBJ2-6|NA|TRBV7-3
CASSLIGQGHSGANVLTF
TGTGCCAGCAGCTTAATAGGCCAGGGACACTCTGGGGCCAACGTCCTGACTTTC
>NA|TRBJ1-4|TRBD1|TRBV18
CASSRDLDRGVEKLFF
TGTGCCAGCTCACGAGATCTTGACAGGGGAGTTGAAAAACTGTTTTTT
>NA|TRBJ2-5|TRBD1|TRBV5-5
CASSGSRQGRETQYF
TGTGCCAGCAGCGGGAGCCGACAGGGTAGAGAGACCCAGTACTTC
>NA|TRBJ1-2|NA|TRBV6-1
CASSSPAGRGYTF
TGTGCCAGCAGTAGCCCGGCAGGGCGCGGCTACACCTTC
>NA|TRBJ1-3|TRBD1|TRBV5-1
CASSRNPGQGLSGNTIYF
TGCGCCAGCAGCCGGAACCCGGGACAGGGTCTCTCTGGAAACACCATATATTTT
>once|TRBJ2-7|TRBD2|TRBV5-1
CASNPGGSYEQYF
TGCGCCAGCAATCCCGGGGGGTCCTACGAGCAGTACTTC
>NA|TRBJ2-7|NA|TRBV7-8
CASSLDLGTYEQYF
TGTGCCAGCAGCTTAGATCTCGGGACCTACGAGCAGTACTTC
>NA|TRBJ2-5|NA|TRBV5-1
CASSLQSGQETQYF
TGCGCCAGCAGCTTGCAGAGCGGGCAAGAGACCCAGTACTTC
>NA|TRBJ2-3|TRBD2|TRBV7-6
CASSLGGSGRESTDTQYF
TGTGCCAGCAGCCTAGGGGGTAGCGGGAGGGAGAGCACAGATACGCAGTATTTT
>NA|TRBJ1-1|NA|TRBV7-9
CASSLAAPNTEAFF
TGTGCCAGCAGCTTAGCGGCTCCCAACACTGAAGCTTTCTTT
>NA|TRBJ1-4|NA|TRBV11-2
CASSIQTATNEKLFF
TGTGCCAGCAGCATTCAGACAGCAACTAATGAAAAACTGTTTTTT
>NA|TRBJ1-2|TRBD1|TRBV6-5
CASSSPGQGAIGGYTF
TGTGCCAGCAGTTCGCCGGGACAGGGGGCGATAGGGGGCTACACCTTC
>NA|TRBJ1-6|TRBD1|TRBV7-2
CASSSTTGAPNSPLHF
TGTGCCAGCAGCAGTACTACAGGGGCCCCAAATTCACCCCTCCACTTT
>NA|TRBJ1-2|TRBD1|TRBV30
CAWSDWDREVGYGYTF
TGTGCCTGGAGTGATTGGGACAGGGAAGTGGGCTATGGCTACACCTTC
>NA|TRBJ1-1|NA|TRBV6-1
CASSSGQNTEAFF
TGTGCCAGCAGTTCCGGACAGAACACTGAAGCTTTCTTT
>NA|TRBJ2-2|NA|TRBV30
CAWSSETENTGELFF
TGTGCCTGGAGTTCCGAGACAGAGAACACCGGGGAGCTGTTTTTT
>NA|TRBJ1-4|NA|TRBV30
CAWSVVATDEKLFF
TGTGCCTGGAGTGTTGTTGCCACGGATGAAAAACTGTTTTTT
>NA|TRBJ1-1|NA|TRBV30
CAWSVSGGDTEAFF
TGTGCCTGGAGTGTATCCGGAGGGGACACTGAAGCTTTCTTT
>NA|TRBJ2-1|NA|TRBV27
CASSFQGISYNEQFF
TGTGCCAGCAGTTTCCAGGGGATTTCCTACAATGAGCAGTTCTTC
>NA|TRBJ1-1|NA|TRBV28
CASRGKPEAFF
TGTGCCAGCAGGGGCAAACCTGAAGCTTTCTTT
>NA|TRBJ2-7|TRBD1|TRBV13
CASSLKAGGPFEQYF
TGTGCCAGCAGCTTAAAGGCAGGGGGTCCTTTCGAGCAGTACTTC
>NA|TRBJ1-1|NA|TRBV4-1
CASSQDWWADTEAFF
TGCGCCAGCAGCCAAGATTGGTGGGCTGACACTGAAGCTTTCTTT
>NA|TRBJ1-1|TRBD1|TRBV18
CASSPLYGLAQGGTEAFF
TGTGCCAGCTCACCCCTCTATGGGTTGGCACAGGGGGGGACTGAAGCTTTCTTT
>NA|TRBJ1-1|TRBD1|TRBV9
CASSARQGTEAFF
TGTGCCAGCAGCGCAAGACAGGGGACTGAAGCTTTCTTT
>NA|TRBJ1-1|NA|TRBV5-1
CASSLGWGAEAFF
TGCGCCAGCAGCTTGGGGTGGGGCGCTGAAGCTTTCTTT
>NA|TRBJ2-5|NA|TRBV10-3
CAISGLHLQGETQYF
TGTGCCATCAGTGGACTCCACCTTCAGGGGGAGACCCAGTACTTC
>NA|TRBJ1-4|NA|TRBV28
CASSRGVLLFF
TGTGCCAGCAGCCGGGGGGTACTACTGTTTTTT
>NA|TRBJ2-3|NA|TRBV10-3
CAISGGGPGTDTQYF
TGTGCCATCAGTGGTGGTGGGCCAGGCACAGATACGCAGTATTTT
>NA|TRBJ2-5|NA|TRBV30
CAWSIDRKQETQYF
TGTGCCTGGAGTATCGACAGAAAACAAGAGACCCAGTACTTC
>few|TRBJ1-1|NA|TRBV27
CASSLIRGDTEAFF
TGTGCCAGCAGTTTAATCAGGGGCGATACTGAAGCTTTCTTT
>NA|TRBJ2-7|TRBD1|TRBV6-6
CASSPRQGAAYEQYF
TGTGCCAGCAGCCCCCGACAGGGGGCGGCCTACGAGCAGTACTTC
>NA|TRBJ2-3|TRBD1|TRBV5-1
CASSLATGASTDTQYF
TGCGCCAGCAGCTTGGCGACAGGGGCCTCCACAGATACGCAGTATTTT
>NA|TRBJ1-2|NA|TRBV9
CASSVGAGYGYTF
TGTGCCAGCAGCGTAGGGGCAGGGTATGGCTACACCTTC
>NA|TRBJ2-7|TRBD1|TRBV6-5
CASSISDRGYEQYF
TGTGCCAGCAGTATCTCGGACAGGGGCTACGAGCAGTACTTC
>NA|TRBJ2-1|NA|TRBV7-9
CASSLRTDINEQFF
TGTGCCAGCAGCTTAAGGACAGACATTAATGAGCAGTTCTTC
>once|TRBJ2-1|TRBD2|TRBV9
CASSVEIAGSNEQFF
TGTGCCAGCAGCGTAGAAATAGCGGGGTCGAATGAGCAGTTCTTC
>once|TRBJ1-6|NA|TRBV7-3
CASSSSGNSPLHF
TGTGCCAGCAGCTCTTCAGGGAATTCACCCCTCCACTTT
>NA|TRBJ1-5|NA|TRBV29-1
CSVAAEGNQPQHF
TGCAGCGTGGCAGCGGAGGGCAATCAGCCCCAGCATTTT
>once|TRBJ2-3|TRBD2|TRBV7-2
CASTHPARESPDTQYF
TGTGCCAGCACCCACCCGGCGCGGGAGAGCCCAGATACGCAGTATTTT
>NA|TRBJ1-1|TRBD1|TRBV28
CASSFLDRGKNTEAFF
TGTGCCAGCAGTTTTTTGGACAGGGGTAAGAACACTGAAGCTTTCTTT
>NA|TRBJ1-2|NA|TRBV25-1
CASSELGPREGGYTF
TGTGCCAGCAGTGAATTAGGCCCCAGGGAAGGCGGCTACACCTTC
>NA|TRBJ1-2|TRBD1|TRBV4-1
CASSQVGRGRSNYGYTF
TGCGCCAGCAGCCAAGTGGGCAGGGGGCGTTCTAACTATGGCTACACCTTC
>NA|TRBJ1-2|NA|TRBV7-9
CASSLTGYGYTF
TGTGCCAGCAGCTTAACAGGCTATGGCTACACCTTC
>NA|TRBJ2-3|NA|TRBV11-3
CASSFSGDTQYF
TGTGCCAGCAGCTTCTCCGGAGATACGCAGTATTTT
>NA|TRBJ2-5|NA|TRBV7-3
CASSLSGGLWETQYF
TGTGCCAGCAGCTTATCCGGGGGGCTATGGGAGACCCAGTACTTC